The rows below give T cell receptor beta chains drawn from one sample of a study of Graves' ophthalmopathy and Graves' hyperthyroidism. Via MiXCR, TCRdb re-called the multiplex PCR reads, giving one row per CDR3 protein. The sample has 40,000 to 50,000 distinct CDR3 sequences; roughly half are singletons. Sequencing was carried out using peripheral blood. Receptors originate from an adult man with Graves' ophthalmopathy. The CDR3 runs from the conserved cysteine through the conserved F or W. A D gene is named only where the DNA matches it firmly. Clone size, where shown, is once, few, many, or a class for clones that have expanded.

TRBJ2-1 TRBV6-5 - many CASRKLNEQFF TGTGCCAGCCGAAAACTCAATGAGCAGTTCTTC
TRBJ2-5 TRBV15 - medium-sized CATSRDSGRAETQYF TGTGCCACCAGCAGAGATTCCGGCAGGGCCGAGACCCAGTACTTC
TRBJ2-7 TRBV20-1 TRBD1 - CSARDRSRGPGNAYEQYF TGCAGTGCTAGAGATAGATCCAGGGGGCCCGGGAACGCCTACGAGCAGTACTTC
TRBJ2-1 TRBV4-1 TRBD2 many CASSQVAGGPVQFF TGCGCCAGCAGCCAAGTGGCGGGGGGGCCGGTGCAGTTCTTC
TRBJ1-1 TRBV6-5 - - CASNHLTGRTGAFF TGTGCCAGCAACCATCTAACAGGGAGGACTGGAGCTTTCTTT
TRBJ2-7 TRBV9 - - CASSPHERLPYEQYF TGTGCCAGCAGCCCCCATGAGCGGTTACCCTACGAGCAGTACTTC
TRBJ2-1 TRBV6-4 TRBD1 once CASSSSRTGSNEQFF TGTGCCAGCAGCTCCTCCCGGACAGGGAGCAATGAGCAGTTCTTC
TRBJ2-5 TRBV7-9 TRBD2 - CASSSTSGGGVTQYF TGTGCCAGCAGCTCTACTAGCGGGGGAGGTGTGACCCAGTACTTC
TRBJ1-3 TRBV18 - - CASSLRQASGNTIYF TGTGCCAGCTCACTAAGACAGGCCTCTGGAAACACCATATATTTT
TRBJ2-5 TRBV24-1 - medium-sized CATSDGHQETQYF TGTGCCACCAGTGACGGCCACCAAGAGACCCAGTACTTC
TRBJ2-5 TRBV5-6 TRBD2 - CASSFITTSGRGETQYF TGTGCTAGCAGCTTCATTACGACTAGCGGGAGAGGTGAGACCCAGTACTTC
TRBJ2-5 TRBV19 - - CASSGTGRQETQYF TGTGCCAGTAGTGGGACGGGACGGCAAGAGACCCAGTACTTC
TRBJ2-5 TRBV6-5 - many CASSRRIQETQYF TGTGCCAGCAGCAGACGTATACAAGAGACCCAGTACTTC
TRBJ2-7 TRBV19 TRBD1 many CASSIQIGTGGFDEQYF TGTGCCAGTAGTATTCAAATCGGGACAGGGGGTTTCGACGAGCAGTACTTC
TRBJ2-2 TRBV10-3 - - CAISRPLGGDTGELFF TGTGCCATCAGCCGACCGCTGGGGGGTGACACCGGGGAGCTGTTTTTT
TRBJ2-5 TRBV15 - many CATSRDLGGAGETQYF TGTGCCACCAGCAGAGATTTAGGCGGGGCCGGGGAGACCCAGTACTTC
TRBJ1-1 TRBV4-3 - many CASSQGVGGPTEAFF TGCGCCAGCAGCCAAGGGGTTGGGGGACCCACTGAAGCTTTCTTT
TRBJ2-7 TRBV7-2 - - CASSLGAGANEQYF TGTGCCAGCAGCTTAGGGGCTGGGGCCAACGAGCAGTACTTC
TRBJ1-1 TRBV20-1 - many CSARDLGSTEAFF TGCAGTGCTAGAGATTTGGGGAGCACTGAAGCTTTCTTT
TRBJ2-1 TRBV20-1 TRBD2 many CSATSGRILNEQFF TGCAGTGCTACTAGCGGGAGGATTTTGAATGAGCAGTTCTTC